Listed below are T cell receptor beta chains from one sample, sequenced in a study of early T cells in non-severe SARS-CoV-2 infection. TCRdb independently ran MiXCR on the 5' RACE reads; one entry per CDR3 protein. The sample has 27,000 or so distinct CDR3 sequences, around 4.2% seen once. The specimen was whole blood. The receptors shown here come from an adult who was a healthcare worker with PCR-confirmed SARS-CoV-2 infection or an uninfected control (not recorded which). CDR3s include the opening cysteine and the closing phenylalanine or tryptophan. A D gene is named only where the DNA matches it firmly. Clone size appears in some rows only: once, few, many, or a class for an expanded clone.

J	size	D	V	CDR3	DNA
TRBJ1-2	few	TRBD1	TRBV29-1	CSVGQARGYGYTF	TGCAGCGTCGGACAGGCTCGTGGGTATGGCTACACCTTC
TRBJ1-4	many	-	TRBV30	CAWSGLGEKLFF	TGTGCCTGGAGTGGGTTGGGAGAAAAACTGTTTTTT
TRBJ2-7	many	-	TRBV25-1	CASSRGNEQYF	TGTGCCAGCAGTCGGGGCAACGAGCAGTACTTC
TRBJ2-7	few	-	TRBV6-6	CASSFKGDSSYEQYF	TGTGCCAGCAGTTTTAAGGGAGATAGCTCCTACGAGCAGTACTTC
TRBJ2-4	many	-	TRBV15	CATSRDGETVGNIQYF	TGTGCCACCAGCAGAGATGGTGAGACGGTGGGGAACATTCAGTACTTC
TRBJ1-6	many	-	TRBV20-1	CSATPSSYNSPLHF	TGCAGTGCGACCCCGAGCTCCTATAATTCACCCCTCCACTTT
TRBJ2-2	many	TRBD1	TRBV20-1	CSAQGENGELFF	TGCAGTGCTCAGGGGGAGAACGGGGAGCTGTTTTTT
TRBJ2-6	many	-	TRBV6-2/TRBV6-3	CASKSNGANVLTF	TGTGCCAGCAAATCCAACGGGGCCAACGTCCTGACTTTC
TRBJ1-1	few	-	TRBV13	CASSFTRGEAFF	TGTGCCAGCAGCTTCACCCGGGGTGAAGCTTTCTTT
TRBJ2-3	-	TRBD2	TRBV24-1	CATSDPTLGSGSTDTQYF	TGTGCCACCAGTGATCCAACCCTGGGTAGCGGGAGCACAGATACGCAGTATTTT
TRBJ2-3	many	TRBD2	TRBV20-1	CSASGRRTDTQYF	TGCAGTGCTAGCGGGAGGCGCACAGATACGCAGTATTTT
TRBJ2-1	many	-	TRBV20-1	CSAPLAARDDEQFF	TGCAGTGCCCCACTGGCCGCCCGGGACGATGAGCAGTTCTTC
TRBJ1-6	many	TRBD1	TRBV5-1	CASSLSETGLSPLHF	TGCGCCAGCAGCTTGTCCGAGACAGGGCTTTCACCCCTCCACTTT